Below are 18 T cell receptor beta chains sequenced from a single sample in a study of control samples from healthy donors and cancer patients. TCRdb's table, derived via immunoSEQ multiplex PCR, lists solely in-frame clones and lacks some. Here the sample spans about 180,000 clones, around 90% being singletons. Sample: blood. The receptors were gathered from a woman aged 45-65 years in good health.

The chain carries TRBV5-1 and TRBJ1-1; D is possibly TRBD1 (6 bases). V lost 7 bases to trimming and J lost 5 bases, with 21 bases between them. This CDR3 contains 15 residues. The V gene's germline CDR1 is SGHRS and CDR2 YFSETQ. The CDR3 here is CASDLSPGAGTEAFF. The DNA for the CDR3 is TGCGCCAGCGATCTGTCCCCAGGGGCTGGTACTGAAGCTTTCTTT.

The CDR3 reads CASSWPGQGNTEAFF. The CDR3 DNA is TGTGCCAGCAGCTGGCCGGGACAGGGGAACACTGAAGCTTTCTTT. The rearrangement joins TRBV5-4 to TRBJ1-1; 9 positions agree with TRBD1. The CDR3 has 15 amino acids. V trimming: 3 bases; J trimming: 1 base; junction bases outside the gene matches: 4. CDR1 and CDR2 (germline): SGHNT, YYREEE (reference sequence).

J is TRBJ2-7 and V is TRBV9, with D possibly matching TRBD2 (5 bases). The CDR3 sequence is 17 residues long. With 0 bases removed from V and 5 bases from J, the gap between germline ends came to 21 bases. Germline V lookup: CDR1 SGDLS, CDR2 YYNGEE. CDR3 protein: CASSVGIRGAPFDEQYF. The CDR3 DNA is TGTGCCAGCAGCGTAGGTATCCGGGGAGCGCCTTTCGACGAGCAGTACTTC.

V and J are TRBV5-1 and TRBJ2-3; 9 positions match TRBD2. The ends lost 0 bases at V and 2 bases at J; junction bases unmatched: 4. CDR1 SGHRS and CDR2 YFSETQ come from the germline V gene. CDR3 length: 16 amino acids. CDR3 residues: CASSLGASGNTDTQYF. CDR3 DNA sequence: TGCGCCAGCAGCTTGGGGGCTAGCGGGAACACAGATACGCAGTATTTT.

A few counts support this clone. The chain carries TRBV6-5 and TRBJ1-2; 7 nucleotides match TRBD1. This CDR3 region has 15 residues. CDR1 and CDR2 from the germline V gene are MNHEY and SVGAGI. With 2 bases clipped from V and 3 bases from J, the junction kept 6 bases outside the gene matches. DNA for the CDR3: TGTGCCAGCAGTTACGCGCTAGGACAGGACTATGGCTACACCTTC. Encoded protein: CASSYALGQDYGYTF.

The J gene is TRBJ2-1, the V gene TRBV18; 11 nucleotides agree with TRBD2. J was trimmed by 3 bases and V by 2 bases; bases with no gene match: 3. Germline CDR1 and CDR2: KGHSH and LQKENI. The CDR3 length is 16 residues. CDR3 DNA sequence: TGTGCCAGCTCACCAGGGACTAGCGGATTCTACAATGAGCAGTTCTTC. It translates to CASSPGTSGFYNEQFF.

The chain has TRBV18 and TRBJ2-4; 8 positions match TRBD1. The CDR3 loop spans 16 amino acids. Germline CDR1 and CDR2: KGHSH and LQKENI. J gave up 2 bases and V 0 bases, and 3 bases lay outside the gene matches. The CDR3 coding sequence is TGTGCCAGCTCACCACCCCAGGGGGCGCCCAAAAACATTCAGTACTTC. The encoded protein is CASSPPQGAPKNIQYF.

The J gene is TRBJ2-7, the V gene TRBV27, with 8 bases identical to TRBD1. The CDR3 is made up of 13 amino acids. Trimming removed 8 bases from V and 6 bases from J; junction bases left unmatched: 9. Germline V gives CDR1 MNHEY, CDR2 SMNVEV (reference sequence). The CDR3 loop is CASQVDRVSEQYF. The CDR3 DNA reads as TGTGCCAGCCAGGTGGACAGGGTGAGCGAGCAGTACTTC.

This rearrangement joins TRBV24-1 to TRBJ2-3; 12 bases align to TRBD1. Germline-derived CDR1 and CDR2 are KGHDR and SFDVKD. The CDR3 has 14 residues. J was trimmed by 4 bases and V by 8 bases; bases with no gene match: 3. The CDR3 here is CATKGQGASDTQYF. CDR3 sequence (DNA): TGTGCCACCAAGGGACAGGGGGCGTCAGATACGCAGTATTTT.

J is TRBJ1-1 and V is TRBV10-1; tentatively, D is TRBD1 (5 bases). Per germline, CDR1 WNHNN and CDR2 SYGVQD (reference sequence). Trimming removed 6 bases at V and 0 bases at J, with 20 bases between. The CDR3 is 17 residues long. The CDR3 nucleotides read TGCGCCAGCAGCCTCTTTAAGCTAGGGGCTCTGAACACTGAAGCTTTCTTT. Translating it yields CASSLFKLGALNTEAFF.

In its sample, this clone was seen a few times. CDR3 region: CASSRDRTSNTEAFF. The CDR3 nucleotides are TGTGCCAGCAGCCGGGACAGAACATCGAACACTGAAGCTTTCTTT. This chain links TRBV5-4 with TRBJ1-1; 7 bases fit TRBD1. CDR3 length: 15 amino acids. Germline V gives CDR1 SGHNT, CDR2 YYREEE (reference sequence). The V segment lost 4 bases and the J segment 1 base; nucleotides outside the gene matches: 7.

V gene TRBV9 combines with J gene TRBJ2-7, with D possibly TRBD1 on 6 matching bases. Germline V gene data show CDR1 as SGDLS and CDR2 as YYNGEE. Trimming left V 3 bases short and J 0 bases short, with 16 bases between. The CDR3 has 16 amino acids. The CDR3 protein is CASSGARGSVSYEQYF. CDR3 nucleotides: TGTGCCAGCAGCGGGGCGAGGGGGTCTGTCTCCTACGAGCAGTACTTC.

J is TRBJ2-2 and V is TRBV14; TRBD1 aligns across 10 bases. From germline, CDR1 is SGHDN and CDR2 FVKESK. With 4 bases clipped from V and 6 bases from J, the junction kept 5 bases outside the gene matches. This CDR3 spans 15 amino acids. In DNA, the CDR3 is TGTGCCAGCAGCCCGGGACAGGGGACGGCCGGGGAGCTGTTTTTT. Protein sequence: CASSPGQGTAGELFF.

The chain is built from TRBV30 and TRBJ1-4; maybe TRBD1 (6 bases). With 2 bases removed from V and 7 bases from J, the gap between germline ends came to 26 bases. CDR3 length equals 18 residues. Germline V gene data show CDR1 as GTSNPN and CDR2 as SVGIG (reference sequence). The CDR3 here is CAWSPPPPRQVGGEKLFF. As DNA, the CDR3 is TGTGCCTGGAGTCCTCCTCCCCCCCGACAGGTTGGGGGTGAAAAACTGTTTTTT.

The genes are TRBV12-5 and TRBJ1-2; 7 positions agree with TRBD1. The ends lost 6 bases at V and 8 bases at J; junction bases unmatched: 6. Germline loops: CDR1 LGHNT, CDR2 FRNRAP. The CDR3 contains 12 residues. CDR3 amino acids: CASGYRGGGYTF. The CDR3 region has the DNA TGTGCTAGTGGGTACAGGGGCGGAGGCTACACCTTC.

The chain has TRBV5-4 and TRBJ2-1; 9 positions match TRBD2. V shed 2 bases and J 8 bases; nucleotides not matched to a gene: 11. From germline, CDR1 is SGHNT and CDR2 YYREEE (reference sequence). The CDR3 totals 16 residues. The CDR3: CASSLGTGGRADEQFF. The CDR3 DNA follows: TGTGCCAGCAGCTTAGGAACGGGCGGGAGGGCCGATGAGCAGTTCTTC. Filled out from reference TRBV5-4 and TRBJ2-1, the complete variable domain reads ETGVTQSPTHLIKTRGQQVTLRCSSQSGHNTVSWYQQALGQGPQFIFQYYREEENGRGNFPPRFSGLQFPNYSSELNVNALELDDSALYLCASSLGTGGRADEQFFGPGTRLTVL.

This chain joins TRBV4-1 and TRBJ2-3, with D possibly TRBD1 on 5 matching bases. V gave up 0 bases and J gave up 3 bases, with 10 bases separating them. Germline CDR1 and CDR2: MGHRA and YSYEKL. CDR3 length equals 15 residues. The CDR3 protein is CASSQEGVDTDTQYF. The CDR3 nucleotides are TGCGCCAGCAGCCAAGAAGGGGTGGATACAGATACGCAGTATTTT.

The V gene is TRBV7-9, the J gene TRBJ2-5; D possibly corresponds to TRBD2 (6 bases). CDR1 SEHNR and CDR2 FQNEAQ come from the germline V gene (reference sequence). Trimming stripped 5 bases from V and 3 bases from J, with 16 bases between. CDR3 length: 15 residues. The CDR3 DNA reads as TGTGCCAGCAGCGCCTCCGGGACTCTGGAAGAGACCCAGTACTTC. Translating it yields CASSASGTLEETQYF.